These T cell receptor beta chains were read from a single sample in a study of cytomegalovirus exposure and HLA in healthy donors. Profiled with immunoSEQ multiplex PCR; TCRdb holds only in-frame clones, not every one. The sample records 90,000 to 150,000 clones, 50% to 65% being singletons. Source material: PBMCs. The receptor source for this set is a man aged 35 to 55 in good health and CMV-seropositive. The CDR3 runs from the conserved cysteine through the conserved F or W. The D gene is left open where the match is weak. Part of the rows lack a size; the others show once, few, many or a class for expanded clones.

size	V	J	D	CDR3	DNA
few	TRBV7-6	TRBJ2-2	NA	CASSLGGSTGELFF	TGTGCCAGCAGCTTAGGAGGTAGCACCGGGGAGCTGTTTTTT
few	TRBV7-3	TRBJ2-1	TRBD2	CASSSPIGSGGVNEQFF	TGTGCCAGCAGTTCCCCTATAGGCAGCGGGGGGGTGAATGAGCAGTTCTTC
NA	TRBV27	TRBJ2-7	TRBD1	CASSLTPATGTAYYEQYF	TGTGCCAGCAGTTTGACCCCCGCAACCGGGACAGCTTACTACGAGCAGTACTTC
NA	TRBV2	TRBJ1-6	NA	CASTWSNGGYNSPLHF	TGTGCCAGCACATGGTCAAACGGGGGTTATAATTCACCCCTCCACTTT
NA	TRBV30	TRBJ1-1	NA	CAWSFHQNTEAFF	TGTGCCTGGAGTTTCCATCAGAACACTGAAGCTTTCTTT
NA	TRBV5-6	TRBJ2-7	TRBD1	CASSSGQLSSYEQYF	TGTGCCAGCAGCTCGGGACAGCTAAGCTCCTACGAGCAGTACTTC
NA	TRBV27	TRBJ1-5	TRBD1	CASSPRQGRNQPQHF	TGTGCCAGCAGTCCCCGACAGGGTCGCAATCAGCCCCAGCATTTT
NA	TRBV5-5	TRBJ1-4	TRBD1	CASSLRGTGTEKLFF	TGTGCCAGCAGCTTGAGGGGGACAGGGACCGAAAAACTGTTTTTT
NA	TRBV29-1	TRBJ2-4	NA	CSASLAKNIQYF	TGCAGCGCTTCACTAGCCAAAAACATTCAGTACTTC
NA	TRBV6-5	TRBJ2-2	TRBD1	CAARTGGTGELFF	TGTGCCGCTCGTACAGGGGGCACCGGGGAGCTGTTTTTT
once	TRBV15	TRBJ2-7	NA	CATSRGGNEQYF	TGTGCCACCAGCAGAGGAGGGAACGAGCAGTACTTC
few	TRBV6-5	TRBJ2-7	NA	CASSYLRGGTLDEQYF	TGTGCCAGCAGTTACCTTAGAGGCGGGACTCTCGACGAGCAGTACTTC
NA	TRBV19	TRBJ1-4	NA	CASTRKLFF	TGTGCCAGTACCAGAAAACTGTTTTTT
few	TRBV19	TRBJ1-1	NA	CASSHPGHANTEAFF	TGTGCCAGTAGTCACCCCGGACACGCGAACACTGAAGCTTTCTTT
NA	TRBV6-5	TRBJ2-7	NA	CASSYAASVSSYEQYF	TGTGCCAGCAGTTACGCGGCTAGCGTGAGCTCCTACGAGCAGTACTTC
NA	TRBV4-2	TRBJ1-2	NA	CASSREGGGRRSGYTF	TGTGCCAGCAGCCGAGAGGGGGGGGGCAGGCGTAGTGGCTACACCTTC
NA	TRBV19	TRBJ2-1	NA	CASSSPPGGFDGRPWNEQFF	TGTGCCAGTAGTAGCCCCCCGGGGGGCTTCGACGGGAGGCCATGGAATGAGCAGTTCTTC
NA	TRBV7-8	TRBJ2-7	TRBD1	CASSLRGRVSSYEQYF	TGTGCCAGCAGCTTAAGGGGGCGGGTGAGCTCCTACGAGCAGTACTTC
few	TRBV6-6	TRBJ1-2	TRBD1	CASSYWDSGGYTF	TGTGCCAGCAGTTACTGGGACAGTGGCGGCTACACCTTC
NA	TRBV7-9	TRBJ2-5	NA	CASSPGAETQYF	TGTGCCAGCAGCCCAGGGGCAGAGACCCAGTACTTC
few	TRBV6-6	TRBJ1-4	NA	CASSDSGRGAEKLFF	TGTGCCAGCAGTGACTCAGGGAGGGGGGCTGAAAAACTGTTTTTT
NA	TRBV19	TRBJ1-5	NA	CASSMGTPYSNQPQHF	TGTGCCAGTAGTATGGGGACACCGTATAGCAATCAGCCCCAGCATTTT
few	TRBV5-1	TRBJ2-5	NA	CASSLATRETQYF	TGCGCCAGCAGCTTGGCCACCAGAGAGACCCAGTACTTC
NA	TRBV19	TRBJ1-5	NA	CASSRGRFPNQPQHF	TGTGCCAGTAGTCGGGGGAGGTTTCCCAATCAGCCCCAGCATTTT
NA	TRBV9	TRBJ2-2	NA	CASTRSDTGELFF	TGTGCCAGCACCAGAAGTGACACCGGGGAGCTGTTTTTT
NA	TRBV6-5	TRBJ2-7	TRBD1	CASSYRDRLYEQYF	TGTGCCAGCAGTTACCGGGACAGGCTATACGAGCAGTACTTC
NA	TRBV11-1	TRBJ2-2	NA	CASSSLQGVGELFF	TGTGCCAGCAGCTCCCTACAGGGAGTCGGGGAGCTGTTTTTT
NA	TRBV27	TRBJ2-3	NA	CASSLRQGWDTLHTQYF	TGTGCCAGCAGTTTAAGGCAGGGATGGGATACGCTTCATACGCAGTATTTT
NA	TRBV5-1	TRBJ2-5	TRBD1	CASSWGPGRGQETQYF	TGCGCCAGCAGCTGGGGGCCGGGCAGGGGGCAAGAGACCCAGTACTTC